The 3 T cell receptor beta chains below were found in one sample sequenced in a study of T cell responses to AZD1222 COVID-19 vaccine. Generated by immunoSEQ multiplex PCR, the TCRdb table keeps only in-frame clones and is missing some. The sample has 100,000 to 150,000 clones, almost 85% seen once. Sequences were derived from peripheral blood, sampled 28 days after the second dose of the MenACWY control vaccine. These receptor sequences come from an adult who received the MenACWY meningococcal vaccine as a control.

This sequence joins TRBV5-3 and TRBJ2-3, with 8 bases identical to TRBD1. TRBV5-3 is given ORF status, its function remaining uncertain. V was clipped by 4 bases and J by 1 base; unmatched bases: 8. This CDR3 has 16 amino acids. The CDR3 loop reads CARSPGQGSGTDTQYF. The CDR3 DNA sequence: TGTGCCAGAAGCCCAGGACAGGGTAGCGGCACAGATACGCAGTATTTT.

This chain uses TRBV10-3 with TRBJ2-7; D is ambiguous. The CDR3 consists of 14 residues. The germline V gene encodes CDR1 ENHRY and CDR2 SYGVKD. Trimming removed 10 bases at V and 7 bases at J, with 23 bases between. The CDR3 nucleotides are TGTGCCACAAGGACGGATACGATAACTGGGGAGCAGTACTTC. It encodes CATRTDTITGEQYF.

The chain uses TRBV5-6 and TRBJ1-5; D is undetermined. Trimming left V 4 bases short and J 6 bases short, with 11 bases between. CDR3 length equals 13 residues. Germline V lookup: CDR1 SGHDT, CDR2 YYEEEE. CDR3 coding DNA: TGTGCCAGCAGCCGAGCTACGGGTCAGCCCCAGCATTTT. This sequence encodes CASSRATGQPQHF.